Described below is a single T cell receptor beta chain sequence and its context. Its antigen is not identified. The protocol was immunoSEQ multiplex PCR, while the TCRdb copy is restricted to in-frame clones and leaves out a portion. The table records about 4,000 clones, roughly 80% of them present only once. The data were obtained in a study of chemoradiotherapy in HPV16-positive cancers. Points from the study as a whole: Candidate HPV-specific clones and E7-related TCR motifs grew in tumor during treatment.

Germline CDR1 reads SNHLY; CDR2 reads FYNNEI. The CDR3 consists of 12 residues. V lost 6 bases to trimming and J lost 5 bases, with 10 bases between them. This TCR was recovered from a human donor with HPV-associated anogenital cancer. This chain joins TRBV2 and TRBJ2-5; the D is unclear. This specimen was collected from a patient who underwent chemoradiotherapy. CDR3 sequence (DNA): TGTGCCAGCAGGACCGAAGGCGAGACCCAGTACTTC. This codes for CASRTEGETQYF.